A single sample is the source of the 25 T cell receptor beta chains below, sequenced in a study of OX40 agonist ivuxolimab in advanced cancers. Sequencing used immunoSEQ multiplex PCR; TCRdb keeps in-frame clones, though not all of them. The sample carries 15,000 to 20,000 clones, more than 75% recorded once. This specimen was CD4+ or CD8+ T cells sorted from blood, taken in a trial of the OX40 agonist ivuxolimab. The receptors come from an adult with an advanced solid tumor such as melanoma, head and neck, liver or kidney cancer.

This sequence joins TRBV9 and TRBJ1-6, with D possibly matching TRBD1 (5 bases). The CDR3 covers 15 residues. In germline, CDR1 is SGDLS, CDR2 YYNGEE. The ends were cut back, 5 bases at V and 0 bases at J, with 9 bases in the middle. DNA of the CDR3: TGTGCCAGCAGTTACAGGAGCTCCTATAATTCACCCCTCCACTTT. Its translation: CASSYRSSYNSPLHF.

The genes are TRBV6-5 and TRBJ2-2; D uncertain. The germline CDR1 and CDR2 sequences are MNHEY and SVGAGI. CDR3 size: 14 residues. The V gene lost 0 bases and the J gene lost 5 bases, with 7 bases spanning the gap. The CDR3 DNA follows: TGTGCCAGCAGTTACTCGCTTGTTACCGGGGAGCTGTTTTTT. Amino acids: CASSYSLVTGELFF.

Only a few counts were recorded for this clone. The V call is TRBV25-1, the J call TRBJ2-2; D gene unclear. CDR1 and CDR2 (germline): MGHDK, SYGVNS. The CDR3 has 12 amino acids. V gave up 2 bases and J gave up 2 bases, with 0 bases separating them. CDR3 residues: CASSENTGELFF. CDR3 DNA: TGTGCCAGCAGTGAAAACACCGGGGAGCTGTTTTTT.

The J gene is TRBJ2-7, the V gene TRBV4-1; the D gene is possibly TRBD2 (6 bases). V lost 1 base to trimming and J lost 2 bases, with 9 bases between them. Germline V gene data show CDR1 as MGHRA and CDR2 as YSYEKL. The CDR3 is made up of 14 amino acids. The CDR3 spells CASSQVGRTYEQYF. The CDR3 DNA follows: TGCGCCAGCAGCCAAGTGGGGAGGACCTACGAGCAGTACTTC.

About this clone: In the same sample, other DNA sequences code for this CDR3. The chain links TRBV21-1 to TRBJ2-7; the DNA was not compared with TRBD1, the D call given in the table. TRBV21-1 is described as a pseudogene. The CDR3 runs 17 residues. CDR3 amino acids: CASSKEHRGRGSNEQYF. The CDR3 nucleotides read TGTGCCAGCAGCAAAGAACACAGGGGGCGAGGGAGCAACGAGCAGTACTTC.

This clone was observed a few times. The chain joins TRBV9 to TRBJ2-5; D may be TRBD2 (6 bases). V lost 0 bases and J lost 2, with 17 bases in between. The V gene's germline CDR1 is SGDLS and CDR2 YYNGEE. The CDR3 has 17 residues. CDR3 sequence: CASSVAEGLTGQETQYF. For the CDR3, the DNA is TGTGCCAGCAGCGTAGCCGAGGGACTTACGGGGCAAGAGACCCAGTACTTC.

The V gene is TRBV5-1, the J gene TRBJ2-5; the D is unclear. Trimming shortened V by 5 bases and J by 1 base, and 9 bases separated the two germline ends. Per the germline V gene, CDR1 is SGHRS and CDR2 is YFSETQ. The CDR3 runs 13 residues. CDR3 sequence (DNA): TGCGCCAGCAGTCTCAGGTTCCAAGAGACCCAGTACTTC. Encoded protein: CASSLRFQETQYF.

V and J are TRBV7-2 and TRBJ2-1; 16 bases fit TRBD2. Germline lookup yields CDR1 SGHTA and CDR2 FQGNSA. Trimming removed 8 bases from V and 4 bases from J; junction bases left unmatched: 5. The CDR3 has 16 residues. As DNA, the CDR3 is TGTGCCAGCCTACCGGGACTAGCGGGGGGGTACAATGAGCAGTTCTTC. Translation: CASLPGLAGGYNEQFF. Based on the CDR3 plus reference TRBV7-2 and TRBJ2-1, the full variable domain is GAGVSQSPSNKVTEKGKDVELRCDPISGHTALYWYRQSLGQGLEFLIYFQGNSAPDKSGLPSDRFSAERTGGSVSTLTIQRTQQEDSAVYLCASLPGLAGGYNEQFFGPGTRLTVL.

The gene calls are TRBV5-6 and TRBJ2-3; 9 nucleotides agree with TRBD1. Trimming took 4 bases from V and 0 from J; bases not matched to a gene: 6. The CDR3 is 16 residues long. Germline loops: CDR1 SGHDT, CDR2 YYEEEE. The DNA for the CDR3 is TGTGCCAGCAGCGGCGGGACAGGGCTTAGCACAGATACGCAGTATTTT. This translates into CASSGGTGLSTDTQYF.

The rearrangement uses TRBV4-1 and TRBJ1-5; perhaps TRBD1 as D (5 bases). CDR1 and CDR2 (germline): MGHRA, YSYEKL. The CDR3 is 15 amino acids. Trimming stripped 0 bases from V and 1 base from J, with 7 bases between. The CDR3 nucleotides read TGCGCCAGCAGCCAAGATGCAGGGAGCAATCAGCCCCAGCATTTT. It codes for CASSQDAGSNQPQHF.

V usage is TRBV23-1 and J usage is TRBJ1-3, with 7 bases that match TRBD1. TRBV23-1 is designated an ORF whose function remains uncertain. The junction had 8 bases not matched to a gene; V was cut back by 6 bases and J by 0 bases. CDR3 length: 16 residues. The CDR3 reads CASRGEGQSSGNTIYF. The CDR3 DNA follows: TGCGCCAGCAGAGGGGAGGGACAGTCCTCTGGAAACACCATATATTTT.

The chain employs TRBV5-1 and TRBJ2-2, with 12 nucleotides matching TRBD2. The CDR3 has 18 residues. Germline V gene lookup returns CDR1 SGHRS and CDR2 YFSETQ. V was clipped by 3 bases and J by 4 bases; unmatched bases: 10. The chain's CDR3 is CASSYHPGLAGGTGELFF. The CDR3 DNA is TGCGCCAGCAGCTACCACCCGGGACTAGCGGGCGGCACCGGGGAGCTGTTTTTT.

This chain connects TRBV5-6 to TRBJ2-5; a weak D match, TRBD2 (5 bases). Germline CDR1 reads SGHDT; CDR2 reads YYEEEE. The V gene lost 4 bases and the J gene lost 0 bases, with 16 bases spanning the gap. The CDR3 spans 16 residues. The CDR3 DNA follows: TGTGCCAGCAGCGATATCCCGGACTTGTACCAAGAGACCCAGTACTTC. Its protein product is CASSDIPDLYQETQYF.

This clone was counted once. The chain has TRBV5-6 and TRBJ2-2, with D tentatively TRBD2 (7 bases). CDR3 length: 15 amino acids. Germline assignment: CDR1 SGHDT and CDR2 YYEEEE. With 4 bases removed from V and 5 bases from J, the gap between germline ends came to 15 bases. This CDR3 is CASSRGGGATGELFF. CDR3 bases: TGTGCCAGCAGCCGTGGAGGGGGGGCGACCGGGGAGCTGTTTTTT.

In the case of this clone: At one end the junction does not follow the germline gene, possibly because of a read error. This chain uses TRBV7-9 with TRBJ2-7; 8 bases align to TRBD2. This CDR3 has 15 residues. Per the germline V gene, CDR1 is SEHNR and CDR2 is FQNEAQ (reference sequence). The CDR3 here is CASSSSSGPSYAQYF. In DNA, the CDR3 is TGTGCCAGCAGCTCCTCTAGCGGGCCCTCCTACGCGCAGTACTTC.

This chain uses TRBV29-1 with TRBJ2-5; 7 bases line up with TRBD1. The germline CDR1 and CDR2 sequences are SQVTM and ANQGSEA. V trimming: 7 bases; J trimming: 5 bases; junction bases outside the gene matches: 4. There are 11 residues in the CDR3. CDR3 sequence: CSEGAGETQYF. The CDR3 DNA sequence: TGCAGCGAGGGGGCCGGCGAGACCCAGTACTTC.

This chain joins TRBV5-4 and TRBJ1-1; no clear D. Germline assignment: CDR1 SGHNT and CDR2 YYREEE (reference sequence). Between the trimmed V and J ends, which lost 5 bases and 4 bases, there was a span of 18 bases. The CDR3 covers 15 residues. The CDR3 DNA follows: TGTGCCAGCAGGCCATGGCGTAGGTCAGTCACTGAAGCTTTCTTT. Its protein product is CASRPWRRSVTEAFF.

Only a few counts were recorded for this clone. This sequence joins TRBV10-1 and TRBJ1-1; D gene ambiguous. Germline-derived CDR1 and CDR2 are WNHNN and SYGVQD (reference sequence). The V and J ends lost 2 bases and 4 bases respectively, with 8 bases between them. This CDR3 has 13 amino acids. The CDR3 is CASSEVGITEAFF. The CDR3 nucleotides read TGCGCCAGCAGTGAGGTCGGGATCACTGAAGCTTTCTTT.

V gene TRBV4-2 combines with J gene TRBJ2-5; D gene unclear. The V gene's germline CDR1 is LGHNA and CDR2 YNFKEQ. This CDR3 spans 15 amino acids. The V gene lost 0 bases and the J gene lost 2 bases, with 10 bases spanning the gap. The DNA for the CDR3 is TGTGCCAGCAGCCAAGAAGGGCAGCTACAAGAGACCCAGTACTTC. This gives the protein CASSQEGQLQETQYF.

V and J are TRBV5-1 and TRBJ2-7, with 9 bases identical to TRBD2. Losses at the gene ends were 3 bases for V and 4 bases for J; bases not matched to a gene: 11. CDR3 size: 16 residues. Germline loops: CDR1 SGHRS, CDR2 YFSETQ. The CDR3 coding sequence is TGCGCCAGCAGCTGGACCCCCGGCGGGGGGGGGTACGAGCAGTACTTC. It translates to CASSWTPGGGGYEQYF.

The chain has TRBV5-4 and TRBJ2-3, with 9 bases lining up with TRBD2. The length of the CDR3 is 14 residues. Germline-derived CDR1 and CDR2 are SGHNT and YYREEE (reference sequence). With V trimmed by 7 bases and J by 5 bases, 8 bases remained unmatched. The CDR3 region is CASAGTSSGDTQYF. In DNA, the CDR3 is TGTGCCAGCGCCGGGACTAGCAGCGGAGATACGCAGTATTTT.

Written as DNA, the CDR3 is TGCAGCGTTGAAACAGGGTACACTGAAGCTTTCTTT. Its translation is CSVETGYTEAFF. This sequence joins TRBV29-1 and TRBJ1-1; perhaps TRBD1 as D (6 bases). Germline CDR1 and CDR2: SQVTM and ANQGSEA. Deletions cut 2 bases from V and 3 bases from J, with 7 bases between. The length of the CDR3 is 12 residues. Complete variable domain (other parts from reference TRBV29-1 and TRBJ1-1): SAVISQKPSRDICQRGTSLTIQCQVDSQVTMMFWYRQQPGQSLTLIATANQGSEATYESGFVIDKFPISRPNLTFSTLTVSNMSPEDSSIYLCSVETGYTEAFFGQGTRLTVV.

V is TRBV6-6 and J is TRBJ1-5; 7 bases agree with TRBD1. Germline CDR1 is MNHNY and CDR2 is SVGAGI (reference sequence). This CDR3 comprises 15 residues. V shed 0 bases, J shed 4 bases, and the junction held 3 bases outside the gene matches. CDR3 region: CASSYSQDRNQPQHF. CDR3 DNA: TGTGCCAGCAGTTACTCTCAGGACAGGAATCAGCCCCAGCATTTT.

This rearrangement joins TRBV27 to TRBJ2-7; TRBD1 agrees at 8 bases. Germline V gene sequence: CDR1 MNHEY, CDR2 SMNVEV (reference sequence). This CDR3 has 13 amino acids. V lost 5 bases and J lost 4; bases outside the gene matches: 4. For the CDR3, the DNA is TGTGCCAGCAGTATAGACAGGGGATACGAGCAGTACTTC. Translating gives CASSIDRGYEQYF.

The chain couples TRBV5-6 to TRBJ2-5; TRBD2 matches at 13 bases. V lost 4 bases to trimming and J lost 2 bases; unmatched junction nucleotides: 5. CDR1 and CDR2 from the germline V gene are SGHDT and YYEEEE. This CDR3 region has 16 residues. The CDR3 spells CASSLGTSGKQETQYF. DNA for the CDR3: TGTGCCAGCAGCCTTGGGACTAGCGGGAAACAAGAGACCCAGTACTTC.